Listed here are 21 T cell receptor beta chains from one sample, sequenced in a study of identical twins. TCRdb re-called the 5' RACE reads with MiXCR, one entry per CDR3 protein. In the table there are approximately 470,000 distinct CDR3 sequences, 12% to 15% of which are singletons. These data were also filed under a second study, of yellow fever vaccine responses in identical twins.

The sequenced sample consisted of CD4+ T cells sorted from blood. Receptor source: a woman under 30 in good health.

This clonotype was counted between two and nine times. CDR3 amino acids: CASSLENLETQYF. CDR3 DNA sequence: TGCGCCAGCAGCTTGGAAAATCTAGAGACCCAGTACTTC. The chain combines TRBV5-1 with TRBJ2-5; no reliable D call. Per germline, CDR1 SGHRS and CDR2 YFSETQ. The CDR3 totals 13 residues. V was shortened by 0 bases and J by 4 bases, with 7 bases between the two germline ends.

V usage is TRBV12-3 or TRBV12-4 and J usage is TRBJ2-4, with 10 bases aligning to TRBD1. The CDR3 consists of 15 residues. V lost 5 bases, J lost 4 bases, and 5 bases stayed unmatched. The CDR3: CASSPGQGVKNIQYF. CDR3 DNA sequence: TGTGCCAGCAGTCCCGGACAGGGGGTTAAAAACATTCAGTACTTC.

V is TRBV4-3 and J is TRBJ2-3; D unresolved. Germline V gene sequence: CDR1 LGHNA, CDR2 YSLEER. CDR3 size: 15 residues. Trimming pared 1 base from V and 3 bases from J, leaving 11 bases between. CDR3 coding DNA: TGCGCCAGCAGCCAAGTTAACGCGCCTACAGATACGCAGTATTTT. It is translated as CASSQVNAPTDTQYF.

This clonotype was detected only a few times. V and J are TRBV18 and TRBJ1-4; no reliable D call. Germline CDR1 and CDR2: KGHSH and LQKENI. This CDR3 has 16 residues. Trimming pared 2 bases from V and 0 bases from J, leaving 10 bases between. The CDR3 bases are TGTGCCAGCTCACCAACGGCTGCCTCAACTAATGAAAAACTGTTTTTT. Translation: CASSPTAASTNEKLFF.

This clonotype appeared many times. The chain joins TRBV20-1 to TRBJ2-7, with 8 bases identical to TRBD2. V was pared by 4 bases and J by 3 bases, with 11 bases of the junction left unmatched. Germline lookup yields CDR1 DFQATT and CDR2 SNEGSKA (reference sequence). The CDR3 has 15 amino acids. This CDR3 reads CSANMGSGGNYEQYF. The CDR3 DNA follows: TGCAGTGCTAATATGGGGAGCGGGGGAAACTACGAGCAGTACTTC.

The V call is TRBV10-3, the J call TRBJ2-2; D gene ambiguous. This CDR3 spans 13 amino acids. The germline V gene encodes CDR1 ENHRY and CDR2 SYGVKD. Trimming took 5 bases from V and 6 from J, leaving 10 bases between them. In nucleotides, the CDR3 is TGTGCCATCAGTCCTGGGCAGGCCGGGGAGCTGTTTTTT. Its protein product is CAISPGQAGELFF.

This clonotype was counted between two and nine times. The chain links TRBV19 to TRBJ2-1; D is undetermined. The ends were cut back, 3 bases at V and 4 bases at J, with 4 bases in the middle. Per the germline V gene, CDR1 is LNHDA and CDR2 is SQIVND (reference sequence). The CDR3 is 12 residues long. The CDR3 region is CASSMMYNEQFF. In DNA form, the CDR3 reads TGTGCCAGTAGTATGATGTACAATGAGCAGTTCTTC.

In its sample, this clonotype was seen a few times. The chain's CDR3 is CASSVIWGEKLFF. The CDR3 DNA is TGTGCCAGCAGCGTCATATGGGGTGAAAAACTGTTTTTT. The chain joins TRBV7-8 to TRBJ1-4; no definite D call. In germline, CDR1 is SGHVS, CDR2 FQNEAQ. The CDR3 covers 13 residues. Deletions cut 5 bases from V and 7 bases from J, with 11 bases between.

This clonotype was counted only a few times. CDR3 region: CASSYGTGGGADEQFF. The CDR3 nucleotides are TGTGCCAGCAGTTACGGAACGGGCGGGGGGGCCGATGAGCAGTTCTTC. The genes are TRBV6-5 and TRBJ2-1, with 9 nucleotides matching TRBD2. Germline V gene data show CDR1 as MNHEY and CDR2 as SVGAGI. The CDR3 spans 16 residues. J lost 8 bases, V lost 2 bases, and 10 bases had no gene match.

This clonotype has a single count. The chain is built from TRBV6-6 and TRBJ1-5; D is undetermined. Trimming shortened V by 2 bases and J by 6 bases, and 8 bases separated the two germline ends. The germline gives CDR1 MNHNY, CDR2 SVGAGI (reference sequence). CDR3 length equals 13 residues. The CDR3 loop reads CASSYPPFQPQHF. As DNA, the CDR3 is TGTGCCAGCAGTTACCCTCCTTTTCAGCCCCAGCATTTT.

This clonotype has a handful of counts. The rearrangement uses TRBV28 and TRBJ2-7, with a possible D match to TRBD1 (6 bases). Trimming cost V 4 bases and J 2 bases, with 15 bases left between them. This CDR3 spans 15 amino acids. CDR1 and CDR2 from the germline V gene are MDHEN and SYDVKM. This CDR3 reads CASSSPGQPPYEQYF. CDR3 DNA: TGTGCCAGCAGTTCACCGGGACAACCACCCTACGAGCAGTACTTC.

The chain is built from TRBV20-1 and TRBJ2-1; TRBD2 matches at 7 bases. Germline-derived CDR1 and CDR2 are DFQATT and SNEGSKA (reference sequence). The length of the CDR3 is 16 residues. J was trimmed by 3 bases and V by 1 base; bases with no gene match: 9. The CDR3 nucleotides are TGCAGTGCTAGAGCTGGGCGGGAGAGGGACTACAATGAGCAGTTCTTC. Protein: CSARAGRERDYNEQFF.

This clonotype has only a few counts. CDR3 DNA: TGCGCCAGCAGCTTGGCCTCTTCCGGGTACCAAGAGACCCAGTACTTC. It is translated as CASSLASSGYQETQYF. This chain uses TRBV5-1 with TRBJ2-5; D is unclear. This CDR3 region has 16 residues. Per germline, CDR1 SGHRS and CDR2 YFSETQ. The V gene lost 0 bases and the J gene lost 0 bases, with 12 bases spanning the gap.

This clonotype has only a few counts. CDR3 DNA: TGCAGTGCTCGCCTGATAATGAGCGGGAGGACAGAGACCCAGTACTTC. This translates into CSARLIMSGRTETQYF. This chain joins TRBV20-1 and TRBJ2-5; the match to TRBD2 covers 9 bases. The CDR3 loop spans 16 amino acids. V gave up 5 bases and J gave up 4 bases; unmatched junction bases: 14. Germline lookup yields CDR1 DFQATT and CDR2 SNEGSKA (reference sequence).

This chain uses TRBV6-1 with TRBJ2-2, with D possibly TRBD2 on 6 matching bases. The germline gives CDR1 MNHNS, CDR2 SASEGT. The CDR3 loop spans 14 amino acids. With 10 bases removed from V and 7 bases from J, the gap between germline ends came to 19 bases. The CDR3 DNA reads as TGTGCCACTCAGCGGGCTGCGCGGGGCGGGGAGCTGTTTTTT. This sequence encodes CATQRAARGGELFF.

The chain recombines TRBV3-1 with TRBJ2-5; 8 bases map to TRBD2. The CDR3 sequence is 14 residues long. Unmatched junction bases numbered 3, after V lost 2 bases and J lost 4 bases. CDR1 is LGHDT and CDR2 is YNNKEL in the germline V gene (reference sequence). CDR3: CASSQRTSTETQYF. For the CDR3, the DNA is TGTGCCAGCAGCCAACGGACTAGCACAGAGACCCAGTACTTC.

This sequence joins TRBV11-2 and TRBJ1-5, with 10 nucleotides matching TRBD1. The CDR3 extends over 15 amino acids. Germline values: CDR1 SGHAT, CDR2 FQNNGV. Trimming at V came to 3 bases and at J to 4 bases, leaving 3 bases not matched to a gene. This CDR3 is CASSLGQGTNQPQHF. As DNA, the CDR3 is TGTGCCAGCAGCTTGGGACAGGGGACGAATCAGCCCCAGCATTTT.

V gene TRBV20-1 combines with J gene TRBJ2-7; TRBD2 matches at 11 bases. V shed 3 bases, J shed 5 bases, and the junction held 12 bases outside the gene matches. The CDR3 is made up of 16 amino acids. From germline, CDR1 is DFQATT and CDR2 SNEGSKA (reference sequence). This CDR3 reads CSASGGASGRFHEQYF. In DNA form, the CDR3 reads TGCAGTGCTAGTGGGGGGGCTAGCGGGAGGTTCCACGAGCAGTACTTC.

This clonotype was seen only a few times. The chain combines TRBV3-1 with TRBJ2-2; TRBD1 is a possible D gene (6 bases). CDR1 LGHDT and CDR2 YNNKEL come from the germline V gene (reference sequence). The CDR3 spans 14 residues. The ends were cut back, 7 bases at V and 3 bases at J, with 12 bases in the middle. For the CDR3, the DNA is TGTGCCAGCACCCCGGGACACTACACCGGGGAGCTGTTTTTT. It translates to CASTPGHYTGELFF.

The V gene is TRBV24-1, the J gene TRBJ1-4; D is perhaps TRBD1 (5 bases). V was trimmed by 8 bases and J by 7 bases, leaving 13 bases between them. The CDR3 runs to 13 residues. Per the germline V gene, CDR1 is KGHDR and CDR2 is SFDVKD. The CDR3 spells CATTDGGAEKLFF. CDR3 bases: TGTGCCACCACTGACGGGGGTGCTGAAAAACTGTTTTTT.

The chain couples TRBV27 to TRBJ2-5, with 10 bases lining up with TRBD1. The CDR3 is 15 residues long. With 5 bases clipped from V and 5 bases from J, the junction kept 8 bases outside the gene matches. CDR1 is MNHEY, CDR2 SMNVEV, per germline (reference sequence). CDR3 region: CASSTGQGSRETQYF. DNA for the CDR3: TGTGCCAGCAGTACGGGACAGGGGAGTAGGGAGACCCAGTACTTC.